This TCR beta chain was observed in a study of identical twins. V lost 5 bases and J lost 8; bases outside the gene matches: 10. Germline V CDR1 and CDR2: SEHNR, FQNEAQ (reference sequence). The CDR3 is 15 amino acids. TCRdb itself ran the 5' RACE reads through MiXCR, one entry per CDR3 protein. The repertoire holds about 550,000 distinct CDR3 sequences, with 20% to 25% as singletons. These sequences were also reported in another study, on yellow fever vaccine responses in identical twins.

This receptor was obtained from a young woman in good health. The sequencing sample was made of CD4+ T cells sorted from blood. This chain connects TRBV7-9 to TRBJ2-1; TRBD1 aligns across 9 bases. CDR3 sequence: CASSPTGQGYDEQFF. CDR3 coding DNA: TGTGCCAGCAGCCCCACGGGACAGGGTTACGATGAGCAGTTCTTC.